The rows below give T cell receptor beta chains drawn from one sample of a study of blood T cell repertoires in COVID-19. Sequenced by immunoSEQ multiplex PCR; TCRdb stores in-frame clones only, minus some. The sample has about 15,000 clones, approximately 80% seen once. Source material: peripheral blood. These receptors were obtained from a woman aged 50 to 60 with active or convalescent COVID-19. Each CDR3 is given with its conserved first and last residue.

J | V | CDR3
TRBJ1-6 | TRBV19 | CASSILPGQGGNSPLHF
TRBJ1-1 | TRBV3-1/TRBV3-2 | CASSQGHRGREAFF
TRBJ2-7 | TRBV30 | CAWSTRKGPREQYF
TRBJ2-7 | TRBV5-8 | CASSLKDRTYEQYF
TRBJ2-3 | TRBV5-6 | CASSLGADTQYF
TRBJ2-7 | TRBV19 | CASRTSGSYEQYF
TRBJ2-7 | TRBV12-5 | CASGLVVGSGHYEQYF
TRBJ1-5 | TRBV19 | CASSKRGTGDSNQPQHF
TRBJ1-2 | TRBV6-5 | CASSYSGRLYGYTF
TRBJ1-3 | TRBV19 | CASSIRHGISGNTIYF
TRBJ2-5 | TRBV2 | CASSEPGQGDETQYF
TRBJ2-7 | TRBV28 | CASSLTGQTYEQYF
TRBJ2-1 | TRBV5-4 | CASSGGLALYNEQFF
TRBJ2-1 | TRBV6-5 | CASKRLAGAQAQFF
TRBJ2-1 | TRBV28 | CASSSVATYNEQFF
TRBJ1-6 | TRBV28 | CASSPGQGYSPLHF
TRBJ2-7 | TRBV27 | CASRGGQGSYEQYF
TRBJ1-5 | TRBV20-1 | CSASYGNQPQHF
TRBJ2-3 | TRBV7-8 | CASSLTGNVADTQYF
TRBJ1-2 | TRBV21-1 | CASSTKIRDLHYGYTF
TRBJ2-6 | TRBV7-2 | CASSPRAGSGANVLTF
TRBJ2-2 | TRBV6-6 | CASSRGSPGELFF
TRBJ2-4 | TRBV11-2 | CASSLHSLAKNIQYF
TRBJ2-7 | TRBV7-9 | CASSWAGTGFSYEQYF
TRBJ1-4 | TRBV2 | CASSPRVKLFF
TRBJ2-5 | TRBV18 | CASSTMTSGEKETQYF
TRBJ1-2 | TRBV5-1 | CASRPPGQGVGGYTF
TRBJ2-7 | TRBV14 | CASSQESSGFGTYEQYF
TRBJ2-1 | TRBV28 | CASSGSRNEQFF
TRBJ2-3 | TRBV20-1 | CSASSGDLGYGTQYF
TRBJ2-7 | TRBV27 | CASSLLAGVSYEQYF
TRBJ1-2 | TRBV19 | CASSIVGEGQGSFHTF
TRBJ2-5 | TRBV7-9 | CASSDLGTLQETQYF
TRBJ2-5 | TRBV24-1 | CATSDAPGQISSGTQYF
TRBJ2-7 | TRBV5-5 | CASSLAETAYFEQYF
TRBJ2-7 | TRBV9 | CASSSSSGGGSYEQYF
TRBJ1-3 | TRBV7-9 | CASSWTGAGNTIYF
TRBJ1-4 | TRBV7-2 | CASSPTGLGEKLFF
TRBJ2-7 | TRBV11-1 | CASSFAVGGPYEQYF
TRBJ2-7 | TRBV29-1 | CSVRGYGTDPRGEQYF
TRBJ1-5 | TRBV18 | CASSPKSTGNDGNQPQHF
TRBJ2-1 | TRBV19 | CASSIAGESYNEQFF
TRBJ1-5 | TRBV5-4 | CASSLMEGAGNQPQHF
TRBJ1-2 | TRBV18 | CASQGTANYGYTF
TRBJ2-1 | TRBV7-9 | CASSLSLNFEQFF
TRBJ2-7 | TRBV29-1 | CSGQGTNEQYF
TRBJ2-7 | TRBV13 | CASSLRSYEQYF
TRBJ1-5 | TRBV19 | CASSIWQGASSSQPQHF
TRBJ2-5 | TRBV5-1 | CASSSIAGGQETQYF
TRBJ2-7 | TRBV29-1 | CSAFSDRGHPYEQYF
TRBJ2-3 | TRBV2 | CAESGRRDASTDTQYF
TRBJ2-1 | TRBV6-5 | CASSYLGQGYEQFF
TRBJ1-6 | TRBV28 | CASTPHWSSPLHF
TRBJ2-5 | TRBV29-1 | CSVGYPLTQETQYF
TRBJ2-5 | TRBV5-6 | CASSSGLELVETQYF
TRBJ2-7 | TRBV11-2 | CASSPDNPLYEQYF
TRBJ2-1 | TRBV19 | CASSIGLYNEQFF